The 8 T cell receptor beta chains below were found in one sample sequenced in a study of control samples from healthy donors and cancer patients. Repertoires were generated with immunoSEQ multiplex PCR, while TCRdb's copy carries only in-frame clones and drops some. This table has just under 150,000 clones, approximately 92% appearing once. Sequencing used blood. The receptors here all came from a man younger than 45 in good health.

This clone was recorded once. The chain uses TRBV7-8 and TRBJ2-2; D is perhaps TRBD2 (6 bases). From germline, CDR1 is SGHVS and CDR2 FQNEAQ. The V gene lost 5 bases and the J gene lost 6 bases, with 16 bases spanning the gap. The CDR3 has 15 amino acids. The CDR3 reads CASSPRFGGAGELFF. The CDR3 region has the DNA TGTGCCAGCAGCCCTCGGTTTGGCGGGGCCGGGGAGCTGTTTTTT.

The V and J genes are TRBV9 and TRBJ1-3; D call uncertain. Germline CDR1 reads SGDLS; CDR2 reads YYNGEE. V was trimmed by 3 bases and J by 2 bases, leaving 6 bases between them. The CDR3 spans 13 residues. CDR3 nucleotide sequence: TGTGCCAGCAGCGAAACGGCTGGAAACACCATATATTTT. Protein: CASSETAGNTIYF.

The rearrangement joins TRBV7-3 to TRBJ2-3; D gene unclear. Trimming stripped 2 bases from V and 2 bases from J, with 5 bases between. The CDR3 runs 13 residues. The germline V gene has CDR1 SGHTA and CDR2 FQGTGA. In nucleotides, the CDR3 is TGTGCCAGCAGCTTATGGTCCACAGATACGCAGTATTTT. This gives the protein CASSLWSTDTQYF.

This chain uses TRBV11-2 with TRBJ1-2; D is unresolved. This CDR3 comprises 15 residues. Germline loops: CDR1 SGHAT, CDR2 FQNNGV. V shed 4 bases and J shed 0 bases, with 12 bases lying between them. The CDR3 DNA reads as TGTGCCAGCAGCTCCGAGCGACGATCTAACTATGGCTACACCTTC. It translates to CASSSERRSNYGYTF.

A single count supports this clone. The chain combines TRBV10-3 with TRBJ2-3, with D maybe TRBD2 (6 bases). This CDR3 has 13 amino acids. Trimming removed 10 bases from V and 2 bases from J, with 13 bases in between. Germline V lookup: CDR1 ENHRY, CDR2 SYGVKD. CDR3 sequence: CATATGVTDTQYF. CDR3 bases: TGTGCCACGGCGACGGGGGTCACAGATACGCAGTATTTT.

CDR3 protein: CASSLMGGSSYEQYF. CDR3 DNA: TGTGCCAGCAGCTTAATGGGGGGGAGCTCCTACGAGCAGTACTTC. J is TRBJ2-7 and V is TRBV7-3; 7 bases map to TRBD2. Per the germline V gene, CDR1 is SGHTA and CDR2 is FQGTGA. The CDR3 has 15 residues. V trimming: 1 base; J trimming: 0 bases; junction bases outside the gene matches: 3.

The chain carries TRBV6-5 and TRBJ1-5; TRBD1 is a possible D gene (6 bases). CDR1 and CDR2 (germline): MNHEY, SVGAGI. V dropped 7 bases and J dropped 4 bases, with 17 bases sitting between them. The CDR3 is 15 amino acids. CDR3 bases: TGTGCCAGCACCCTAATCCGGGACAAGAATCAGCCCCAGCATTTT. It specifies CASTLIRDKNQPQHF.

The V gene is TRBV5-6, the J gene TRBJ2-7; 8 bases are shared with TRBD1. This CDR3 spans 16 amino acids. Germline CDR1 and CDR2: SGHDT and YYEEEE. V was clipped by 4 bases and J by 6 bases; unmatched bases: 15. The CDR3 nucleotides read TGTGCCAGCAGCCGAAATGTGGGGACAGGAATATCCGAGCAGTACTTC. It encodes CASSRNVGTGISEQYF.